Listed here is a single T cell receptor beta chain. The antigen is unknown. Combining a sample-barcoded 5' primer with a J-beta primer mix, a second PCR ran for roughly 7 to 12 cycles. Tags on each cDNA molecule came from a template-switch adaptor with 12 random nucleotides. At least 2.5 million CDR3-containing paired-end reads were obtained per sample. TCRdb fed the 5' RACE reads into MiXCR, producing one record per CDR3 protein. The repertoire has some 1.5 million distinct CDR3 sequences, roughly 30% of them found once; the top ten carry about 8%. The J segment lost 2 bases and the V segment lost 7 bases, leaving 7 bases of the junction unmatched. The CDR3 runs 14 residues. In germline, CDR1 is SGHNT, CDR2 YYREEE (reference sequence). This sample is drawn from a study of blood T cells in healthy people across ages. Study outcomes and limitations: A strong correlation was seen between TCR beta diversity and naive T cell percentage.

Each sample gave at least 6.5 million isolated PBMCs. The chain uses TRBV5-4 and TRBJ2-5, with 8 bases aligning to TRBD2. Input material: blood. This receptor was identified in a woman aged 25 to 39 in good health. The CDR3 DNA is TGTGCCAGCTCTAGCGGGTTACAACAAGAGACCCAGTACTTC. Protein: CASSSGLQQETQYF.